This T cell receptor beta chain was obtained from a study of long-term antiretroviral therapy in people with HIV. Study-level findings and limits: Before ART, certain clones expanded, and these dominated the repertoire at all time points.

There are a few counts of this clone. Its specificity is unknown. Runs used v3.0 of the immunoSEQ assay and were done at survey level. The protocol was immunoSEQ multiplex PCR, while the TCRdb copy is restricted to in-frame clones and leaves out a portion. The table includes more than 15,000 clones, around nine tenths detected once. There are 14 residues in the CDR3. V was trimmed by 5 bases and J by 8 bases, leaving 15 bases between them. From germline, CDR1 is MNHEY and CDR2 SMNVEV (reference sequence). Specimen: unsorted PBMCs, collected 0.7 years before starting antiretroviral therapy. The TCR was taken from a man aged 45-65 years with HIV. This chain uses TRBV27 with TRBJ1-4; no definite D call. CDR3 region: CASSLTVTPEKLFF. Here the CDR3 DNA reads TGTGCCAGCAGTCTAACAGTTACGCCCGAAAAACTGTTTTTT.